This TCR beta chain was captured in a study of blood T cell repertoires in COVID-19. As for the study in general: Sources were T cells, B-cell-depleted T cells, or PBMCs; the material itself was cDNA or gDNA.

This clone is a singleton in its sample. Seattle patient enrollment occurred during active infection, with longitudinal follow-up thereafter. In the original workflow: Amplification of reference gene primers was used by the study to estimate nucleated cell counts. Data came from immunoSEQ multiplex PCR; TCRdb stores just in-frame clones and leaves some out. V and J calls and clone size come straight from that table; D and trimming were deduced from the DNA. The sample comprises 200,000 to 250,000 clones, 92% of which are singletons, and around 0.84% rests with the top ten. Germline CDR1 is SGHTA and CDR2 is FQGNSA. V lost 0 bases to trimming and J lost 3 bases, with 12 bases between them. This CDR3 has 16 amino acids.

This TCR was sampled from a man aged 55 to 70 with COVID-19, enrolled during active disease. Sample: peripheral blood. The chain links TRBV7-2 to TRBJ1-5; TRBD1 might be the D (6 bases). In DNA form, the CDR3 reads TGTGCCAGCAGCTTAGCCCCGACAGGATTCAATCAGCCCCAGCATTTT. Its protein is CASSLAPTGFNQPQHF. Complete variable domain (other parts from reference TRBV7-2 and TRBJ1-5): GAGVSQSPSNKVTEKGKDVELRCDPISGHTALYWYRQSLGQGLEFLIYFQGNSAPDKSGLPSDRFSAERTGGSVSTLTIQRTQQEDSAVYLCASSLAPTGFNQPQHFGDGTRLSIL.